This TCR beta chain is drawn from a study of cytomegalovirus exposure and HLA in healthy donors. The protocol was immunoSEQ multiplex PCR, while the TCRdb copy is restricted to in-frame clones and leaves out a portion. This sample has 55,000 to 70,000 clones; 75% to 95% occur once, and the top ten carry 2.2%. Turning to this clone: One end of the junction does not line up with germline, which may come from a read error.

The CDR3 spans 15 residues. The V gene's germline CDR1 is SGHDT and CDR2 YYEEEE. Sequenced: PBMCs. The chain joins TRBV5-6 to TRBJ2-7; 13 nucleotides line up with TRBD2. This receptor was obtained from a woman in her twenties or thirties in good health and CMV-seronegative. The chain's CDR3 is CASSLPGLAGTEQVF. The CDR3 DNA sequence: TGTGCCAGCAGCTTACCGGGACTAGCGGGGACCGAGCAGGTCTTC.